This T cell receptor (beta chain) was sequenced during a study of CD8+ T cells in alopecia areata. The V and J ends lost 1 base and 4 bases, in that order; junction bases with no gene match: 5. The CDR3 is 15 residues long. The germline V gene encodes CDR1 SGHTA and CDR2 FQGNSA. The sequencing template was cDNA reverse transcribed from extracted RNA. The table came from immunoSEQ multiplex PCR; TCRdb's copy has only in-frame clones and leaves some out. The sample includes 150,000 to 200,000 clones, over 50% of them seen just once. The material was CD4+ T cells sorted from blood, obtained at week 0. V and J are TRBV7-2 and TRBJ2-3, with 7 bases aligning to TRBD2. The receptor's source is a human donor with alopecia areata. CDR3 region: CASSLVGLGADTQYF. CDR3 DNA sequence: TGTGCCAGCAGCTTAGTTGGACTAGGGGCAGATACGCAGTATTTT.